These 15 T cell receptor beta chains share one sample of origin, sequenced in a study of blood T cell repertoires in COVID-19. Measured with immunoSEQ multiplex PCR; TCRdb has only the in-frame clones, and not every one. The table records over 50,000 clones, 91% of them present only once. Material: peripheral blood. These TCRs come from a man in his fifties with active COVID-19.

The CDR3 DNA is TGTGCCAGCAGCCAAGGGTTGTTGGCGGGAGAGGGCGCAGATACGCAGTATTTT. This codes for CASSQGLLAGEGADTQYF. J is TRBJ2-3 and V is TRBV4-2; TRBD2 aligns across 7 bases. This CDR3 is 18 amino acids long. Trimming at V came to 1 base and at J to 4 bases, leaving 14 bases not matched to a gene. Germline CDR1 LGHNA, CDR2 YNFKEQ.

The V and J genes are TRBV19 and TRBJ2-7, with 9 bases that match TRBD1. V shed 4 bases, J shed 5 bases, and the junction held 6 bases outside the gene matches. CDR3 length equals 14 residues. Germline CDR1 and CDR2: LNHDA and SQIVND (reference sequence). CDR3: CASSTTGGRNEQYF. The DNA for the CDR3 is TGTGCCAGTAGTACGACAGGGGGAAGGAACGAGCAGTACTTC.

The V gene is TRBV5-1, the J gene TRBJ2-3, with TRBD2 matching 12 bases. This CDR3 region has 16 residues. The germline CDR1 and CDR2 sequences are SGHRS and YFSETQ. The V and J ends lost 4 bases and 1 base, in that order; junction bases with no gene match: 4. CDR3 sequence reads: CASSARLAGGTDTQYF. The CDR3, as DNA: TGCGCCAGCAGCGCCCGACTAGCGGGGGGCACAGATACGCAGTATTTT.

This sequence joins TRBV12-3 or TRBV12-4 and TRBJ1-4; D is possibly TRBD1 (5 bases). CDR3 length: 12 residues. With 6 bases removed from V and 5 bases from J, the gap between germline ends came to 7 bases. The CDR3 here is CASSHRNEKLFF. DNA for the CDR3: TGTGCCAGCAGCCACAGGAATGAAAAACTGTTTTTT.

A few counts support this clone. This chain joins TRBV27 and TRBJ2-2, with 7 bases lining up with TRBD1. The CDR3 loop spans 15 amino acids. V lost 5 bases to trimming and J lost 4 bases; unmatched junction nucleotides: 7. Looked up from germline, CDR1 is MNHEY and CDR2 is SMNVEV (reference sequence). In nucleotides, the CDR3 is TGTGCCAGCAGTCGACAAGGGGGCAGCACCGGGGAGCTGTTTTTT. It is translated as CASSRQGGSTGELFF.

The chain recombines TRBV7-2 with TRBJ2-1, with a tentative D call TRBD2 (6 bases). Looked up from germline, CDR1 is SGHTA and CDR2 is FQGNSA. The CDR3 has 16 residues. Trimming shortened V by 6 bases and J by 2 bases, and 17 bases separated the two germline ends. The CDR3 sequence: CASSPQRAGTYNEQFF. In DNA form, the CDR3 reads TGTGCCAGCAGTCCCCAGCGAGCGGGTACCTACAATGAGCAGTTCTTC.

CDR3 DNA sequence: TGTGCCAGCAGCGACTACAGTGGGGGGTTTGGGGAAGCTTTCTTT. It specifies CASSDYSGGFGEAFF. The chain uses TRBV27 and TRBJ1-1, with D possibly TRBD1 on 5 matching bases. V lost 6 bases and J lost 8, with 22 bases in between. Germline CDR1 MNHEY, CDR2 SMNVEV (reference sequence). The CDR3 contains 15 residues.

The chain links TRBV4-2 to TRBJ2-5, with a possible D match to TRBD2 (5 bases). The CDR3 sequence is 15 residues long. V lost 0 bases, J lost 5 bases, and 13 bases lay in between. Germline CDR1 and CDR2: LGHNA and YNFKEQ. The CDR3 loop is CASSQDPGMRETQYF. The CDR3 DNA follows: TGTGCCAGCAGCCAAGATCCGGGGATGAGGGAGACCCAGTACTTC.

The chain has TRBV9 and TRBJ1-4, with D uncertain. Germline CDR1 SGDLS, CDR2 YYNGEE. CDR3 length: 15 residues. V lost 0 bases and J lost 4, with 10 bases in between. The CDR3 region is CASSVGGGLNEKLFF. The CDR3 DNA is TGTGCCAGCAGCGTAGGTGGCGGCCTTAATGAAAAACTGTTTTTT.

The genes are TRBV6-6 and TRBJ2-7; TRBD1 might be the D (5 bases). CDR1 and CDR2 from the germline V gene are MNHNY and SVGAGI (reference sequence). The CDR3 has 13 amino acids. Trimming stripped 0 bases from V and 7 bases from J, with 10 bases between. The CDR3 spells CASSYSTVGEQYF. CDR3 bases: TGTGCCAGCAGTTACTCGACAGTCGGGGAGCAGTACTTC.

The J gene is TRBJ2-3, the V gene TRBV5-6; 8 positions agree with TRBD2. This CDR3 spans 14 amino acids. J gave up 4 bases and V 5 bases, and 6 bases lay outside the gene matches. CDR1 and CDR2 (germline): SGHDT, YYEEEE. CDR3 coding DNA: TGTGCCAGCAGACCTCGGGGGGGTGCAGATACGCAGTATTTT. Translation: CASRPRGGADTQYF.

The CDR3 is CASGYPGLYTEAFF. The DNA for the CDR3 is TGTGCCAGCGGGTACCCAGGGTTATACACTGAAGCTTTCTTT. The chain uses TRBV7-9 and TRBJ1-1; D possibly corresponds to TRBD1 (5 bases). V lost 8 bases and J 3 bases, leaving 16 bases between the germline ends. Germline V CDR1 and CDR2: SEHNR, FQNEAQ (reference sequence). This CDR3 spans 14 amino acids.

The chain uses TRBV5-1 and TRBJ2-3; TRBD1 matches 10 bases. This CDR3 comprises 17 residues. The trim removed 3 bases at V and 8 bases at J, leaving 15 bases unmatched. Germline CDR1 reads SGHRS; CDR2 reads YFSETQ. The CDR3 protein is CASSWPRDRGTGITQYF. Here the CDR3 DNA reads TGCGCCAGCAGCTGGCCCCGGGACAGGGGTACGGGGATTACGCAGTATTTT.

CDR3 amino acids: CASSLDRAYNEQFF. CDR3 DNA sequence: TGTGCCAGCAGCTTGGACAGGGCATACAATGAGCAGTTCTTC. The rearrangement uses TRBV2 and TRBJ2-1; 8 positions agree with TRBD1. J was trimmed by 4 bases and V by 6 bases; bases with no gene match: 5. This CDR3 spans 14 amino acids. Germline CDR1 and CDR2: SNHLY and FYNNEI.

The chain has TRBV5-1 and TRBJ2-1; 9 nucleotides match TRBD2. V lost 4 bases and J lost 9; bases outside the gene matches: 11. This CDR3 contains 15 residues. CDR1 is SGHRS and CDR2 is YFSETQ in the germline V gene. For the CDR3, the DNA is TGCGCCAGCAGCAAGGGGGGACTAGCTTCAATTGAGCAGTTCTTC. This gives the protein CASSKGGLASIEQFF. Combining the CDR3 with reference TRBV5-1 and TRBJ2-1 gives the whole variable domain KAGVTQTPRYLIKTRGQQVTLSCSPISGHRSVSWYQQTPGQGLQFLFEYFSETQRNKGNFPGRFSGRQFSNSRSEMNVSTLELGDSALYLCASSKGGLASIEQFFGPGTRLTVL.